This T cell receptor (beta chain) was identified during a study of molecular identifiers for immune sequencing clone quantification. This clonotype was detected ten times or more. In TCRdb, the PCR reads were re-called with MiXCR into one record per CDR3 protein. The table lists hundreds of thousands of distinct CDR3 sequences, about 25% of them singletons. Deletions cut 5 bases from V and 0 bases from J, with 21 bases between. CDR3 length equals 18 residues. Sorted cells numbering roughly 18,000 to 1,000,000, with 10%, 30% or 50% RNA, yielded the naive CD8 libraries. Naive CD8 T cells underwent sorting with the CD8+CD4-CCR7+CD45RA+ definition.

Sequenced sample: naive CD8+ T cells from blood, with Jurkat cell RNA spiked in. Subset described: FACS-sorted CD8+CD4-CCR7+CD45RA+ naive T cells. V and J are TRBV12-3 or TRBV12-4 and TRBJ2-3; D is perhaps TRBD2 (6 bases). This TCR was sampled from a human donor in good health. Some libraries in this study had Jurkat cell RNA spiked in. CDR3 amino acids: CASSPPGGGGTSTDTQYF. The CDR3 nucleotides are TGTGCCAGCAGTCCCCCCGGTGGTGGGGGGACTAGCACAGATACGCAGTATTTT.